What follows are 27 T cell receptor beta chains derived from one specimen sequenced in a study of radiotherapy plus CTLA-4 blockade in lung cancer. Repertoires were generated with immunoSEQ multiplex PCR, while TCRdb's copy carries only in-frame clones and drops some. The data contain about 120,000 clones, 80% to 90% of them singletons. The material sequenced was peripheral blood, taken from a patient treated with radiotherapy plus ipilimumab. Every receptor here comes from a human donor with non-small cell lung cancer that progressed on radiotherapy plus ipilimumab.

The chain combines TRBV25-1 with TRBJ2-1, with D possibly TRBD1 on 5 matching bases. Germline CDR1 reads MGHDK; CDR2 reads SYGVNS. Between the trimmed V and J ends, which lost 7 bases and 0 bases, there was a span of 10 bases. This CDR3 has 14 residues. The CDR3 reads CASTERGSYNEQFF. In DNA form, the CDR3 reads TGTGCCAGCACCGAAAGGGGCTCCTACAATGAGCAGTTCTTC.

This chain links TRBV5-6 with TRBJ2-2; 8 bases match TRBD2. Trimming cost V 4 bases and J 4 bases; bases outside gene matches: 9. CDR1 and CDR2 from the germline V gene are SGHDT and YYEEEE. This CDR3 is built from 16 residues. In nucleotides, the CDR3 is TGTGCCAGCAGCGCGGGGGGACCCCGAGGCACCGGGGAGCTGTTTTTT. This encodes CASSAGGPRGTGELFF.

The rearrangement links TRBV4-1 to TRBJ2-1; the D is unclear. There are 13 residues in the CDR3. In germline, CDR1 is MGHRA, CDR2 YSYEKL. Trimming took off 1 base at V and 3 bases at J, with 4 bases between the two ends. The CDR3 here is CASSQVFYNEQFF. The CDR3 coding sequence is TGCGCCAGCAGCCAAGTATTCTACAATGAGCAGTTCTTC.

The chain has TRBV25-1 and TRBJ2-1; no clear D gene. V was clipped by 3 bases and J by 10 bases, with 16 bases between them. Germline loops: CDR1 MGHDK, CDR2 SYGVNS. CDR3 length: 14 amino acids. The CDR3 nucleotides read TGTGCCAGCAGTGATCCCTCCTCGATAGGGGAGCAGTTCTTC. This sequence encodes CASSDPSSIGEQFF.

The rearrangement links TRBV5-1 to TRBJ2-7; the D is unclear. This CDR3 has 13 residues. V lost 0 bases and J 4 bases, leaving 8 bases between the germline ends. Germline-derived CDR1 and CDR2 are SGHRS and YFSETQ. CDR3 region: CASSLETGYEQYF. CDR3 DNA sequence: TGCGCCAGCAGCTTGGAGACTGGGTACGAGCAGTACTTC.

On this clone itself: The junction does not match germline at one end; this may be a read error. The V gene is TRBV7-7, the J gene TRBJ2-3, with 11 bases lining up with TRBD2. Germline CDR1 reads SSHAT; CDR2 reads FNYEAQ (reference sequence). The CDR3 extends over 15 amino acids. CDR3: CASSLAGGRVDTQYF. In DNA form, the CDR3 reads TGTGCTAGCAGCTTAGCGGGAGGGCGGGTGGATACGCAGTATTTT.

This chain connects TRBV27 to TRBJ2-2; TRBD2 matches at 12 bases. CDR3 length: 18 residues. Trimming took 3 bases from V and 4 from J; bases not matched to a gene: 9. The V gene's germline CDR1 is MNHEY and CDR2 SMNVEV (reference sequence). CDR3 nucleotide sequence: TGTGCCAGCAGTTTTTCCCGGACTAGCGGGATGATCACCGGGGAGCTGTTTTTT. This encodes CASSFSRTSGMITGELFF.

J is TRBJ1-4 and V is TRBV30; weak D call: TRBD1 (6 bases). Deletions cut 1 base from V and 7 bases from J, with 13 bases between. The length of the CDR3 is 14 residues. Germline V gives CDR1 GTSNPN, CDR2 SVGIG (reference sequence). The CDR3 DNA sequence: TGTGCCTGGAGTGGTCAGGGGAGGAGTGAAAAACTGTTTTTT. Protein: CAWSGQGRSEKLFF.

This chain uses TRBV12-5 with TRBJ1-2; D is unresolved. From germline, CDR1 is LGHNT and CDR2 FRNRAP. V lost 6 bases to trimming and J lost 8 bases, with 16 bases between them. The CDR3 is made up of 13 amino acids. For the CDR3, the DNA is TGTGCTAGTGGCTCCCCTGATACGCGGGGCTACACCTTC. This gives the protein CASGSPDTRGYTF.

The chain employs TRBV5-1 and TRBJ2-5, with D perhaps TRBD1 or TRBD2 (6 bases each). Trimming left V 1 base short and J 11 bases short, with 18 bases between. Germline CDR1 and CDR2: SGHRS and YFSETQ. This CDR3 region has 14 residues. CDR3 sequence (DNA): TGCGCCAGCAGCTTGAGGGCCGGGGGCCTCGGTCAGTACTTC. It is translated as CASSLRAGGLGQYF.

The V and J genes are TRBV6-5 and TRBJ1-2; no clear D. Looked up from germline, CDR1 is MNHEY and CDR2 is SVGAGI. The CDR3 contains 15 residues. The germline V and J ends were trimmed by 8 bases and 4 bases, with 20 bases remaining between them. Here the CDR3 reads CASGPFNGWGYGYTF. DNA of the CDR3: TGTGCCAGCGGCCCGTTTAACGGATGGGGCTATGGCTACACCTTC.

This chain connects TRBV5-1 to TRBJ1-2, with D possibly matching TRBD1 (6 bases). This CDR3 has 13 residues. V lost 0 bases and J 8 bases, leaving 11 bases between the germline ends. Germline CDR1 and CDR2: SGHRS and YFSETQ. The CDR3 DNA reads as TGCGCCAGCAGCTTGGAGGGGGAGGGCGGCTACACCTTC. It codes for CASSLEGEGGYTF. Using reference TRBV5-1 and TRBJ1-2 for the parts outside the CDR3, the full variable domain is KAGVTQTPRYLIKTRGQQVTLSCSPISGHRSVSWYQQTPGQGLQFLFEYFSETQRNKGNFPGRFSGRQFSNSRSEMNVSTLELGDSALYLCASSLEGEGGYTFGSGTRLTVV.

This sequence joins TRBV2 and TRBJ2-4; tentatively, D is TRBD1 (5 bases). V gave up 3 bases and J gave up 2 bases, with 8 bases separating them. Germline V lookup: CDR1 SNHLY, CDR2 FYNNEI. This CDR3 comprises 14 residues. The CDR3 region has the DNA TGTGCCAGCAGTGAGAACAGGCCCAAAAACATTCAGTACTTC. As protein: CASSENRPKNIQYF.

This chain uses TRBV25-1 with TRBJ2-5; TRBD2 is a possible D gene (6 bases). The CDR3 is 14 residues long. With 6 bases removed from V and 0 bases from J, the gap between germline ends came to 11 bases. Germline-derived CDR1 and CDR2 are MGHDK and SYGVNS. CDR3 sequence (DNA): TGTGCCAGCAGCGGGACTTTGTACCAAGAGACCCAGTACTTC. Translation: CASSGTLYQETQYF.

The rearrangement links TRBV15 to TRBJ2-1; D assignment may be TRBD1 or TRBD2 (5 bases each). In germline, CDR1 is LNHNV, CDR2 YYDKDF (reference sequence). The V gene lost 1 base and the J gene lost 6 bases, with 10 bases spanning the gap. This CDR3 is built from 14 residues. The CDR3 coding sequence is TGTGCCACCAGCAGAGGGGGGTCCACCAATGAGCAGTTCTTC. This sequence encodes CATSRGGSTNEQFF.

V gene TRBV13 combines with J gene TRBJ2-7, with D unclear. Germline loops: CDR1 PRHDT, CDR2 FYEKMQ (reference sequence). The CDR3 extends over 11 amino acids. V was pared by 3 bases and J by 6 bases, with 6 bases between. CDR3 sequence reads: CASSLGLEQYF. In nucleotides, the CDR3 is TGTGCCAGCAGCTTGGGTCTCGAGCAGTACTTC.

This rearrangement joins TRBV7-9 to TRBJ1-2; D gene unclear. Trimming pared 1 base from V and 3 bases from J, leaving 15 bases between. The germline gives CDR1 SEHNR, CDR2 FQNEAQ (reference sequence). The CDR3 is made up of 16 amino acids. Written as DNA, the CDR3 is TGTGCCAGCAGCTTAGTGGGAAACGAGGGAGACTATGGCTACACCTTC. Its translation is CASSLVGNEGDYGYTF. The whole variable domain, remainder taken from reference TRBV7-9 and TRBJ1-2, is DTGVSQNPRHKITKRGQNVTFRCDPISEHNRLYWYRQTLGQGPEFLTYFQNEAQLEKSRLLSDRFSAERPKGSFSTLEIQRTEQGDSAMYLCASSLVGNEGDYGYTFGSGTRLTVV.

This rearrangement joins TRBV9 to TRBJ2-1; D gene unclear. V was shortened by 0 bases and J by 8 bases, with 9 bases between the two germline ends. Germline V gene lookup returns CDR1 SGDLS and CDR2 YYNGEE. The CDR3 totals 13 residues. CDR3 nucleotides: TGTGCCAGCAGCGTAGCAGCTGGCGATGAGCAGTTCTTC. Translation: CASSVAAGDEQFF. Full variable domain (outside the CDR3, taken from reference TRBV9 and TRBJ2-1): DSGVTQTPKHLITATGQRVTLRCSPRSGDLSVYWYQQSLDQGLQFLIQYYNGEERAKGNILERFSAQQFPDLHSELNLSSLELGDSALYFCASSVAAGDEQFFGPGTRLTVL.

The chain links TRBV6-1 to TRBJ2-1; D is undetermined. Germline CDR1 is MNHNS and CDR2 is SASEGT. The CDR3 is 14 residues long. The V gene lost 3 bases and the J gene lost 3 bases, with 9 bases spanning the gap. CDR3 residues: CASSDWADYNEQFF. As DNA, the CDR3 is TGTGCCAGCAGTGATTGGGCAGACTACAATGAGCAGTTCTTC.

This clone appeared a single time. The chain links TRBV18 to TRBJ2-2; 9 bases agree with TRBD1. CDR3 length equals 16 residues. Germline trimming cut 3 bases from V and 2 bases from J; bases unmatched to any gene: 4. The germline V gene has CDR1 KGHSH and CDR2 LQKENI. The CDR3 region has the DNA TGTGCCAGCTCACCGCAGGGACAGGGCAACACCGGGGAGCTGTTTTTT. Residues: CASSPQGQGNTGELFF.

The rearrangement links TRBV7-3 to TRBJ2-2; D gene ambiguous. The CDR3 extends over 17 amino acids. The V gene lost 1 base and the J gene lost 0 bases, with 12 bases spanning the gap. Germline CDR1 SGHTA, CDR2 FQGTGA. The CDR3 is CASSLIPSRTNTGELFF. In DNA form, the CDR3 reads TGTGCCAGCAGCTTAATACCCAGCAGAACGAACACCGGGGAGCTGTTTTTT.

The rearrangement joins TRBV29-1 to TRBJ1-5; D possibly corresponds to TRBD1 (6 bases). Germline loops: CDR1 SQVTM, CDR2 ANQGSEA. V lost 4 bases, J lost 11 bases, and 18 bases lay in between. The length of the CDR3 is 13 residues. CDR3 residues: CSVVTGLRGAQHF. The CDR3 DNA reads as TGCAGCGTTGTAACAGGGTTACGGGGGGCCCAGCATTTT. The variable domain in full, with the rest retrieved from reference TRBV29-1 and TRBJ1-5, is SAVISQKPSRDICQRGTSLTIQCQVDSQVTMMFWYRQQPGQSLTLIATANQGSEATYESGFVIDKFPISRPNLTFSTLTVSNMSPEDSSIYLCSVVTGLRGAQHFGDGTRLSIL.

The chain couples TRBV15 to TRBJ2-1; D possibly corresponds to TRBD2 (5 bases). CDR1 is LNHNV and CDR2 is YYDKDF in the germline V gene (reference sequence). V was clipped by 0 bases and J by 10 bases, with 13 bases between them. The CDR3 length is 14 residues. CDR3 residues: CATSREASGLEQFF. The CDR3 DNA reads TGTGCCACCAGCAGAGAAGCATCGGGGTTGGAGCAGTTCTTC.

The chain is built from TRBV9 and TRBJ2-2, with D tentatively TRBD1 or TRBD2 (5 bases each). CDR1 is SGDLS and CDR2 is YYNGEE in the germline V gene. This CDR3 contains 14 residues. V lost 3 bases and J lost 6, with 12 bases in between. The chain's CDR3 is CASSAYRGAGELFF. The CDR3 DNA reads TGTGCCAGCAGCGCCTACCGGGGCGCCGGGGAGCTGTTTTTT.

This rearrangement joins TRBV13 to TRBJ2-2, with a tentative D call TRBD2 (6 bases). The CDR3 spans 20 residues. Germline V gene data show CDR1 as PRHDT and CDR2 as FYEKMQ (reference sequence). Between the trimmed V and J ends, which lost 5 bases and 6 bases, there was a span of 31 bases. The CDR3 loop reads CASSRRGAGSELRLAGELFF. The DNA for the CDR3 is TGTGCCAGCAGCCGGCGGGGCGCAGGGTCGGAACTGAGGTTGGCCGGGGAGCTGTTTTTT.

The chain combines TRBV19 with TRBJ1-5; weak D call: TRBD1 (5 bases). Trimming cost V 6 bases and J 3 bases, with 12 bases left between them. CDR3 length: 14 residues. The germline CDR1 and CDR2 sequences are LNHDA and SQIVND (reference sequence). The CDR3 nucleotides read TGTGCCAGTAGCCAGGACATATACAATCAGCCCCAGCATTTT. Translated, it gives CASSQDIYNQPQHF.

This chain connects TRBV30 to TRBJ1-1; D not resolved. Germline V gene data show CDR1 as GTSNPN and CDR2 as SVGIG (reference sequence). CDR3 length: 15 amino acids. Trimming took off 0 bases at V and 0 bases at J, with 11 bases between the two ends. CDR3 residues: CAWSVSTVMNTEAFF. The CDR3 DNA is TGTGCCTGGAGTGTATCGACGGTCATGAACACTGAAGCTTTCTTT.